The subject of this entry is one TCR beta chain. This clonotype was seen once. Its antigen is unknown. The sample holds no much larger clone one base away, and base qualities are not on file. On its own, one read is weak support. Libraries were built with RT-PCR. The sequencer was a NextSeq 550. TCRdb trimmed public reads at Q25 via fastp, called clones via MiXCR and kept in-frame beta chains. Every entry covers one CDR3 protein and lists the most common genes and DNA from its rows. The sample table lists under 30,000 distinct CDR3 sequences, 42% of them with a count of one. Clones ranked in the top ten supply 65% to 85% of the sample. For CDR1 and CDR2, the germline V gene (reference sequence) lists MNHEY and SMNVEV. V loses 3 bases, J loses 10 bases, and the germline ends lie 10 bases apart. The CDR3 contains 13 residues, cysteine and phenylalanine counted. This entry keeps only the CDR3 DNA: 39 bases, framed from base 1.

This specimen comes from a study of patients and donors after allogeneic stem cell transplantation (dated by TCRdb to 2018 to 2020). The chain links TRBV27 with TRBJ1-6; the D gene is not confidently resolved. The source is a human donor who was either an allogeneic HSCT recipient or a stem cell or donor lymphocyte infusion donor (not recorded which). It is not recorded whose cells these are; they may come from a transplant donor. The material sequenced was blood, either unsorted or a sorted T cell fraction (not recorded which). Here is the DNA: TGTGCCAGCAGTTTCCCCGGCACGTCACCCCTCCACTTT. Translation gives CASSFPGTSPLHF.